Each of the 14 T cell receptor beta chains below was sequenced from the same sample in a study of blood T cell repertoires in COVID-19. Sequenced by immunoSEQ multiplex PCR; TCRdb stores in-frame clones only, minus some. The top ten clones hold roughly 2.5% of a sample with around 140,000 clones, 70% to 90% of them seen once. Sequences were obtained from peripheral blood. These receptors were obtained from a human donor with acute or convalescent COVID-19. The donor label of this sample is uncertain.

The chain couples TRBV4-1 to TRBJ2-5; possible D gene TRBD2, 6 bases. The CDR3 loop spans 14 amino acids. Germline V gene data show CDR1 as MGHRA and CDR2 as YSYEKL. Trimming left V 4 bases short and J 5 bases short, with 14 bases between. The CDR3 spells CASSPLGGWETQYF. The CDR3 nucleotides are TGCGCCAGCAGCCCGTTGGGGGGTTGGGAGACCCAGTACTTC.

V usage is TRBV19 and J usage is TRBJ1-1, with D perhaps matching TRBD1 (6 bases). Germline V gene sequence: CDR1 LNHDA, CDR2 SQIVND (reference sequence). Trimming shortened V by 7 bases and J by 0 bases, and 12 bases separated the two germline ends. The CDR3 contains 14 residues. CDR3 loop: CASKPGTLNTEAFF. The CDR3, as DNA: TGTGCCAGTAAGCCCGGGACACTGAACACTGAAGCTTTCTTT.

This clone has only one observation. The V call is TRBV3-1 (or the pseudogene TRBV3-2), the J call TRBJ2-7; 13 bases match TRBD2. Per germline, CDR1 LGHDT and CDR2 YNNKEL (reference sequence). V gave up 5 bases and J gave up 3 bases; unmatched junction bases: 22. The CDR3 length is 21 residues. The CDR3 DNA reads as TGTGCCAGCAGCGGGGACGAAGCTCCAATGCCCGGGACTAGCGGGGTCTACGAGCAGTACTTC. Its protein is CASSGDEAPMPGTSGVYEQYF.

The rearrangement uses TRBV4-2 and TRBJ2-1; 8 nucleotides agree with TRBD2. CDR1 and CDR2 from the germline V gene are LGHNA and YNFKEQ. The V segment lost 1 base and the J segment 6 bases; nucleotides outside the gene matches: 8. The CDR3 runs to 16 residues. The CDR3 DNA follows: TGTGCCAGCAGCCAAGTCGGCGGGGGGCGTAGCAATGAGCAGTTCTTC. Its protein product is CASSQVGGGRSNEQFF.

CDR3 residues: CASSSGQGVTEAFF. For the CDR3, the DNA is TGTGCCAGCAGCTCGGGACAGGGGGTCACTGAAGCTTTCTTT. The V gene is TRBV5-6, the J gene TRBJ1-1; TRBD1 agrees at 11 bases. After removal of 3 bases from V and 4 bases from J, the junction contained 2 bases not matched to a gene. The germline V gene encodes CDR1 SGHDT and CDR2 YYEEEE. The CDR3 contains 14 residues.

The chain couples TRBV28 to TRBJ1-5; the D gene is possibly TRBD1 (5 bases). The CDR3 is 14 amino acids. CDR1 and CDR2 from the germline V gene are MDHEN and SYDVKM. The V gene lost 5 bases and the J gene lost 3 bases, with 11 bases spanning the gap. The CDR3: CASSHGTVNQPQHF. As DNA, the CDR3 is TGTGCCAGCAGTCATGGGACTGTCAATCAGCCCCAGCATTTT.

The rearrangement joins TRBV7-9 to TRBJ1-5, with D possibly being TRBD1 (6 bases). The germline V and J ends were trimmed by 4 bases and 4 bases, with 8 bases remaining between them. The CDR3 runs 13 residues. Germline CDR1 and CDR2: SEHNR and FQNEAQ (reference sequence). Here the CDR3 reads CASSSQGNQPQHF. The CDR3 nucleotides are TGTGCCAGCAGCTCCCAGGGGAATCAGCCCCAGCATTTT.

The gene calls are TRBV4-2 and TRBJ1-1; D is uncertain. Germline V lookup: CDR1 LGHNA, CDR2 YNFKEQ. The CDR3 contains 15 residues. Trimming stripped 0 bases from V and 1 base from J, with 9 bases between. Written as DNA, the CDR3 is TGTGCCAGCAGCCAAGATTGGAGGTCGAACACTGAAGCTTTCTTT. Protein: CASSQDWRSNTEAFF.

The chain links TRBV11-2 to TRBJ2-7; D uncertain. CDR3 size: 14 residues. Trimming stripped 4 bases from V and 7 bases from J, with 17 bases between. Germline loops: CDR1 SGHAT, CDR2 FQNNGV. The CDR3 reads CASSSMLLLAEQYF. Here the CDR3 DNA reads TGTGCCAGCAGCTCCATGCTGTTGTTGGCTGAGCAGTACTTC.

The chain has TRBV7-9 and TRBJ1-4; 8 nucleotides agree with TRBD1. The CDR3 covers 16 residues. The ends lost 1 base at V and 6 bases at J; junction bases unmatched: 7. Looked up from germline, CDR1 is SEHNR and CDR2 is FQNEAQ (reference sequence). This CDR3 is CASSLDGQGVDEKLFF. The CDR3 DNA reads as TGTGCCAGCAGCTTAGACGGACAGGGAGTAGATGAAAAACTGTTTTTT.

This rearrangement joins TRBV19 to TRBJ1-6; D perhaps matches TRBD1 (5 bases). Germline V gene data show CDR1 as LNHDA and CDR2 as SQIVND (reference sequence). CDR3 length: 16 residues. The V and J ends lost 3 bases and 7 bases respectively, with 16 bases between them. CDR3 sequence reads: CASSIRHSGGNSPLHF. CDR3 coding DNA: TGTGCCAGTAGTATTCGCCACTCCGGGGGGAATTCACCCCTCCACTTT.

The gene calls are TRBV9 and TRBJ2-3; 8 positions agree with TRBD2. Germline lookup yields CDR1 SGDLS and CDR2 YYNGEE. The CDR3 has 15 residues. J gave up 2 bases and V 3 bases, and 5 bases lay outside the gene matches. CDR3 sequence: CASSAASGLTDTQYF. The CDR3 nucleotides read TGTGCCAGCAGCGCGGCTAGCGGGCTCACAGATACGCAGTATTTT.

This chain joins TRBV5-4 and TRBJ2-3; maybe TRBD2 (5 bases). Germline CDR1 is SGHNT and CDR2 is YYREEE (reference sequence). This CDR3 is built from 15 residues. The V end was cut by 0 bases, the J end by 4 bases, with 12 bases between. The chain's CDR3 is CASSLAGRVADTQYF. The DNA of the CDR3 is TGTGCCAGCAGCTTGGCCGGGCGGGTAGCAGATACGCAGTATTTT.

V gene TRBV7-2 combines with J gene TRBJ2-5; a weak D match, TRBD1 (5 bases). From germline, CDR1 is SGHTA and CDR2 FQGNSA. There are 14 residues in the CDR3. The germline V and J ends were trimmed by 2 bases and 5 bases, with 12 bases remaining between them. CDR3 amino acids: CASSLFPGRETQYF. In DNA, the CDR3 is TGTGCCAGCAGCTTATTCCCAGGGCGGGAGACCCAGTACTTC.